The 23 T cell receptor beta chains given below trace back to one sample, sequenced in a study of shared clonotypes between healthy human individuals. CD8 cells regarded as naive lacked CD45RO, were positively chosen for CCR7, and omitted terminally differentiated effector memory CD45RA+ cells. This table comes from immunoSEQ multiplex PCR, and its TCRdb copy is limited to in-frame clones, with some not included. The profile shows about 650,000 clones, nearly 97% of them singletons. Sequencing was carried out using naive CD8+ T cells sorted from blood. The source of these receptors is a young woman in good health.

CDR3 sequence: CASSNRDLANYGYTF. The CDR3 coding sequence is TGTGCCAGCAGTAACCGGGACTTAGCTAACTATGGCTACACCTTC. The gene calls are TRBV6-5 and TRBJ1-2; D may be TRBD1 (5 bases). Trimming took 5 bases from V and 0 from J, leaving 13 bases between them. The CDR3 has 15 amino acids. CDR1 is MNHEY, CDR2 SVGAGI, per germline.

This clone occurred once. This chain connects TRBV2 to TRBJ2-3; 14 bases agree with TRBD2. The CDR3 is 16 amino acids. The trim removed 2 bases at V and 5 bases at J, leaving 3 bases unmatched. The germline V gene has CDR1 SNHLY and CDR2 FYNNEI. CDR3 sequence reads: CASSERLAGGLDTQYF. CDR3 coding DNA: TGTGCCAGCAGTGAACGACTAGCGGGAGGGCTAGATACGCAGTATTTT.

V gene TRBV9 combines with J gene TRBJ2-2, with 7 positions matching TRBD2. Germline CDR1 SGDLS, CDR2 YYNGEE. J was trimmed by 6 bases and V by 4 bases; bases with no gene match: 15. This CDR3 is 17 amino acids long. In DNA form, the CDR3 reads TGTGCCAGCAGCCCCTTTGACGAGCGGGGCGTCGCCGGGGAGCTGTTTTTT. Its translation is CASSPFDERGVAGELFF. The full variable domain, rest sourced from reference TRBV9 and TRBJ2-2, is DSGVTQTPKHLITATGQRVTLRCSPRSGDLSVYWYQQSLDQGLQFLIQYYNGEERAKGNILERFSAQQFPDLHSELNLSSLELGDSALYFCASSPFDERGVAGELFFGEGSRLTVL.

This chain uses TRBV10-2 with TRBJ2-7; D may be TRBD1 (5 bases). Trimming shortened V by 0 bases and J by 0 bases, and 18 bases separated the two germline ends. Germline V gene data show CDR1 as WSHSY and CDR2 as SAAADI. The CDR3 spans 18 residues. The CDR3 protein is CASSESVKGRTSSYEQYF. In DNA, the CDR3 is TGCGCCAGCAGTGAGTCGGTAAAGGGGCGAACCAGCTCCTACGAGCAGTACTTC.

J is TRBJ2-7 and V is TRBV21-1. TRBV21-1 is tagged as a pseudogene. CDR3 size: 15 residues. CDR3 in amino acids: CASSKKTPYSYEQYF. The CDR3 bases are TGTGCCAGCAGCAAAAAAACACCCTATTCCTACGAGCAGTACTTC.

The CDR3 DNA reads TGTGCCAGCAGCCCCAGGTCAATCCCCTACAATGAGCAGTTCTTC. It yields the protein CASSPRSIPYNEQFF. This sequence joins TRBV2 and TRBJ2-1; no reliable D call. Germline V CDR1 and CDR2: SNHLY, FYNNEI. The V and J ends lost 6 bases and 2 bases respectively, with 14 bases between them. The CDR3 runs to 15 residues.

V usage is TRBV28 and J usage is TRBJ2-7; D may be TRBD1 (8 bases). V was trimmed by 5 bases and J by 2 bases, leaving 13 bases between them. Germline CDR1 is MDHEN and CDR2 is SYDVKM. This CDR3 is built from 14 residues. The CDR3 sequence is CASSRQGTTYEQYF. CDR3 coding DNA: TGTGCCAGCAGTAGACAGGGGACTACCTACGAGCAGTACTTC.

The chain links TRBV10-1 to TRBJ2-5, with D perhaps given as TRBD1 or TRBD2 (6 bases each). CDR3 size: 18 residues. Germline V gives CDR1 WNHNN, CDR2 SYGVQD (reference sequence). The V end was cut by 2 bases, the J end by 5 bases, with 24 bases between. The CDR3 here is CASSEDGGPCIEAETQYF. DNA of the CDR3: TGCGCCAGCAGTGAGGATGGGGGGCCGTGTATTGAGGCGGAGACCCAGTACTTC.

The J gene is TRBJ2-5, the V gene TRBV27; 8 positions agree with TRBD2. With the DNA end fitting TRBJ2-7 better, the J assignment may be wrong. Germline V lookup: CDR1 MNHEY, CDR2 SMNVEV (reference sequence). This CDR3 spans 17 amino acids. The CDR3 nucleotides are TGTGCCAGCAGTTCCCCGGGGGGGGACGGGGGTCCCTACGAGCAGTACTTC. Protein product: CASSSPGGDGGPYEQYF.

This clone was recorded only once. The chain has TRBV5-6 and TRBJ2-4; D not resolved. Deletions cut 0 bases from V and 8 bases from J, with 12 bases between. Germline V gene data show CDR1 as SGHDT and CDR2 as YYEEEE. The CDR3 consists of 14 residues. The CDR3 spells CASSLGRIMDIQYF. The CDR3 DNA follows: TGTGCCAGCAGCTTGGGGCGGATCATGGACATTCAGTACTTC.

This chain uses TRBV5-6 with TRBJ2-7; perhaps TRBD2 as D (6 bases). Trimming shortened V by 0 bases and J by 7 bases, and 14 bases separated the two germline ends. CDR3 length: 14 residues. CDR1 is SGHDT and CDR2 is YYEEEE in the germline V gene. The CDR3 sequence: CASSLGLDLGEQYF. The CDR3 DNA follows: TGTGCCAGCAGCTTGGGACTAGATCTAGGGGAGCAGTACTTC.

This sequence joins TRBV10-3 and TRBJ1-3, with D unclear. The germline V gene encodes CDR1 ENHRY and CDR2 SYGVKD. The CDR3 consists of 15 residues. V lost 0 bases to trimming and J lost 4 bases, with 10 bases between them. CDR3 protein: CAISESARSGNTIYF. The CDR3 DNA sequence: TGTGCCATCAGTGAGTCGGCCCGTTCAGGAAACACCATATATTTT.

This chain links TRBV28 with TRBJ1-5; weak D call: TRBD1 (5 bases). Trimming shortened V by 2 bases and J by 1 base, and 12 bases separated the two germline ends. CDR3 length equals 16 residues. Germline assignment: CDR1 MDHEN and CDR2 SYDVKM. The CDR3 nucleotides are TGTGCCAGCAGTTTACCAGGGATAGACAGCAATCAGCCCCAGCATTTT. This codes for CASSLPGIDSNQPQHF.

The V and J genes are TRBV19 and TRBJ2-1; D remains unclear. Germline CDR1 and CDR2: LNHDA and SQIVND (reference sequence). This CDR3 spans 12 amino acids. V lost 3 bases and J 7 bases, leaving 7 bases between the germline ends. The CDR3 protein is CASSIHENEQFF. CDR3 nucleotide sequence: TGTGCCAGTAGTATTCACGAAAATGAGCAGTTCTTC.

The CDR3 loop is CASSMGGSYNSPLHF. For the CDR3, the DNA is TGTGCCAGTAGTATGGGAGGTTCCTATAATTCACCCCTCCACTTT. The V call is TRBV19, the J call TRBJ1-6; no firm D call. The CDR3 is 15 residues long. The germline V and J ends were trimmed by 3 bases and 1 base, with 7 bases remaining between them. CDR1 and CDR2 from the germline V gene are LNHDA and SQIVND (reference sequence).

This rearrangement joins TRBV7-9 to TRBJ2-1, with 9 bases lining up with TRBD2. CDR3 length equals 15 residues. The germline CDR1 and CDR2 sequences are SEHNR and FQNEAQ (reference sequence). The junction had 3 bases not matched to a gene; V was cut back by 0 bases and J by 6 bases. This CDR3 reads CASSLAGLAGNEQFF. In DNA form, the CDR3 reads TGTGCCAGCAGCTTAGCGGGACTAGCAGGCAATGAGCAGTTCTTC.

The rearrangement links TRBV19 to TRBJ1-1, with TRBD1 identical over 9 bases. This CDR3 is 15 amino acids long. With V trimmed by 7 bases and J by 6 bases, 12 bases remained unmatched. Germline V lookup: CDR1 LNHDA, CDR2 SQIVND (reference sequence). The CDR3 nucleotides read TGTGCCAGTATCTCGTGGGACAGGGTTGGTGCTGAAGCTTTCTTT. It yields the protein CASISWDRVGAEAFF.

The CDR3 nucleotides read TGTGCCAGCAGCCCTGTCTGGGGGGACTCTGGAAACACCATATATTTT. It encodes CASSPVWGDSGNTIYF. This sequence joins TRBV9 and TRBJ1-3; perhaps TRBD1 as D (5 bases). Trimming removed 4 bases at V and 0 bases at J, with 14 bases between. CDR3 size: 16 residues. The germline gives CDR1 SGDLS, CDR2 YYNGEE.

This clone came up once. This sequence joins TRBV27 and TRBJ1-3; D is unclear. V was clipped by 7 bases and J by 4 bases, with 5 bases between them. In germline, CDR1 is MNHEY, CDR2 SMNVEV (reference sequence). CDR3 length equals 11 residues. The CDR3 is CASIRGNTIYF. The CDR3 DNA is TGTGCCAGCATTCGGGGAAACACCATATATTTT.

The chain couples TRBV15 to TRBJ1-2; D not resolved. Deletions cut 5 bases from V and 3 bases from J, with 10 bases between. CDR1 is LNHNV, CDR2 YYDKDF, per germline (reference sequence). The CDR3 consists of 13 residues. The DNA for the CDR3 is TGTGCCACCAGCGTGCGACCTGACTATGGCTACACCTTC. Protein product: CATSVRPDYGYTF. The full variable domain, in which reference TRBV15 and TRBJ1-2 provide the parts outside the CDR3, is DAMVIQNPRYQVTQFGKPVTLSCSQTLNHNVMYWYQQKSSQAPKLLFHYYDKDFNNEADTPDNFQSRRPNTSFCFLDIRSPGLGDTAMYLCATSVRPDYGYTFGSGTRLTVV.

This chain joins TRBV9 and TRBJ2-1; possibly TRBD2 for D (7 bases). V was cut by 3 bases and J by 2 bases, with 12 bases left in between. The CDR3 is 15 amino acids. In germline, CDR1 is SGDLS, CDR2 YYNGEE. CDR3 protein: CASSDEGGPYNEQFF. The CDR3 DNA is TGTGCCAGCAGCGACGAGGGGGGGCCCTACAATGAGCAGTTCTTC.

The rearrangement joins TRBV5-1 to TRBJ1-2; 9 bases fit TRBD1. The CDR3 loop spans 18 amino acids. From germline, CDR1 is SGHRS and CDR2 YFSETQ. J gave up 0 bases and V 1 base, and 10 bases lay outside the gene matches. CDR3 amino acids: CASSLNLGQGPANYGYTF. For the CDR3, the DNA is TGCGCCAGCAGCTTGAACCTAGGACAGGGGCCCGCTAACTATGGCTACACCTTC.

The chain recombines TRBV27 with TRBJ2-5; weak D call: TRBD1 (6 bases). The end of the DNA fits TRBJ2-7 better, so the J call may be wrong. Germline CDR1 MNHEY, CDR2 SMNVEV (reference sequence). This CDR3 has 13 residues. CDR3 sequence (DNA): TGTGCCAGCAGTTTAAGGGGGAATTACGAGCAGTACTTC. Protein: CASSLRGNYEQYF.